One and the same sample provided the 8 T cell receptor beta chains below, sequenced in a study of T-cell reconstitution after alpha-beta-depleted transplantation in children. The TCRbeta library was prepared with unique molecular identifiers. Each CDR3 protein gets one entry after TCRdb re-called the PCR reads with MiXCR. The table records 200,000 to 250,000 distinct CDR3 sequences, 8% to 10% of them present only once. Sequenced material: PBMCs from the stem cell graft donor, taken from the stem cell graft. These receptors were taken from a human donor who donated a stem cell graft to a child with acute lymphoblastic leukemia.

This clonotype was recorded at least ten times. The genes are TRBV3-1 and TRBJ2-2; no firm D call. Germline V CDR1 and CDR2: LGHDT, YNNKEL (reference sequence). V shed 0 bases and J shed 6 bases, with 11 bases lying between them. This CDR3 is 15 amino acids long. The CDR3 here is CASSQDFGFAGELFF. CDR3 coding DNA: TGTGCCAGCAGCCAAGATTTCGGGTTCGCCGGGGAGCTGTTTTTT.

On this clonotype: One base away lies a much larger clone, so this may be a sequencing read error. The chain couples TRBV4-1 to TRBJ2-7, with 8 bases that match TRBD1. After removal of 1 base from V and 7 bases from J, the junction contained 6 bases not matched to a gene. CDR3 length: 14 amino acids. Germline lookup yields CDR1 MGHRA and CDR2 YSYEKL. CDR3 coding DNA: TGCGCCAGCAGCCAAGGCAGGGGGCGGTGGGAGCAGTACTTC. It codes for CASSQGRGRWEQYF.

In its sample, this clonotype was seen a few times. The chain is built from TRBV29-1 and TRBJ1-1; a weak D match, TRBD1 (6 bases). The CDR3 is 11 amino acids. Germline V lookup: CDR1 SQVTM, CDR2 ANQGSEA. V was cut by 4 bases and J by 7 bases, with 10 bases left in between. DNA of the CDR3: TGCAGCGTTGGGGGGGCGGATGAAGCTTTCTTT. Amino acid sequence: CSVGGADEAFF.

This clonotype turned up a few times. This chain links TRBV12-3 or TRBV12-4 with TRBJ1-6; TRBD1 agrees at 7 bases. Trimming at V came to 6 bases and at J to 7 bases, leaving 6 bases not matched to a gene. There are 14 residues in the CDR3. This CDR3 reads CASRKQGKNSPLHF. The DNA of the CDR3 is TGTGCCAGCAGGAAACAGGGGAAGAATTCACCCCTCCACTTT.

The chain couples TRBV10-3 to TRBJ2-5, with 8 positions matching TRBD1. The CDR3 loop spans 14 amino acids. V lost 8 bases, J lost 5 bases, and 10 bases stayed unmatched. The germline gives CDR1 ENHRY, CDR2 SYGVKD. The CDR3 loop is CAISEGRGQETQYF. CDR3 sequence (DNA): TGTGCCATCTCGGAAGGCAGGGGGCAGGAGACCCAGTACTTC.

This clonotype has a handful of counts. The genes are TRBV5-1 and TRBJ1-1; no definite D call. V shed 1 base and J shed 1 base, with 8 bases lying between them. Germline CDR1 is SGHRS and CDR2 is YFSETQ. CDR3 length equals 14 residues. This chain's CDR3 is CASSLREPNTEAFF. CDR3 coding DNA: TGCGCCAGCAGCTTGCGGGAGCCGAACACTGAAGCTTTCTTT.

Turning to this clonotype: Given the absence of the conserved phenylalanine or tryptophan at the CDR3 end, a read error is likely. The rearrangement joins TRBV9 to TRBJ1-2; D unclear. Germline-derived CDR1 and CDR2 are SGDLS and YYNGEE. Trimming removed 7 bases at V and 5 bases at J, with 9 bases between. The CDR3 length is 11 residues. The CDR3 DNA reads TGTGCCAGCTCACGAAATTATGGCTACACCTGC. It translates to CASSRNYGYTC.

This clonotype showed up just a few times. The chain employs TRBV3-1 and TRBJ1-6; D is undetermined. CDR1 and CDR2 (germline): LGHDT, YNNKEL (reference sequence). Trimming left V 0 bases short and J 0 bases short, with 12 bases between. This CDR3 spans 18 amino acids. The CDR3 reads CASSQDPQMSSYNSPLHF. CDR3 coding DNA: TGTGCCAGCAGCCAAGACCCCCAGATGAGCTCCTATAATTCACCCCTCCACTTT. Supplemented by reference TRBV3-1 and TRBJ1-6, the full variable domain reads DTAVSQTPKYLVTQMGNDKSIKCEQNLGHDTMYWYKQDSKKFLKIMFSYNNKELIINETVPNRFSPKSPDKAHLNLHINSLELGDSAVYFCASSQDPQMSSYNSPLHFGNGTRLTVT.